A single TCR beta chain is shown here with its context. Its antigen remains unknown. This entry comes from a study of cytomegalovirus exposure and HLA in healthy donors. The CDR3 is 12 residues long. V dropped 3 bases and J dropped 3 bases, with 3 bases sitting between them. Germline V gives CDR1 SNHLY, CDR2 FYNNEI. Overall study results and limits: There were a few CMV-associated chains whose specificity for CMV antigens was confirmed in vitro. Clusters of TCRs from the first cohort tended to co-occur in the roughly 120 validation repertoires (as a later analysis found). TCR beta chains numbering more than 150 were designated cytomegalovirus-associated.

Profiling relied on immunoSEQ multiplex PCR, and the TCRdb table lists in-frame clones only, not all of them. The repertoire includes approximately 62,000 clones, around 92% of them detected once, and about 1.2% sits in the top ten. The donors were in the roughly 120-subject validation cohort, distinct from the roughly 720-subject first cohort. The chain has TRBV2 and TRBJ2-1; unclear D gene. The sequence derives from a woman in her late teens or twenties in good health and CMV-seronegative. The specimen sequenced was PBMCs. The CDR3 DNA reads TGTGCCAGCAGTGACGGCTACAATGAGCAGTTCTTC. Protein sequence: CASSDGYNEQFF.